Listed below are T cell receptor beta chains from one sample, sequenced in a study of identical twins. Using its own MiXCR run on the 5' RACE reads, TCRdb lists one record per CDR3 protein. The table lists 500,000 or so distinct CDR3 sequences, roughly 13% of them singletons, with approximately 0.98% in the top ten. The data also belong to a second study, concerning yellow fever vaccine responses in identical twins.

Input material: CD4+ T cells sorted from blood. Source of these receptors: a woman aged 18-35 years in good health. The CDR3 runs from the conserved cysteine through the conserved F or W. Each record gives: D gene, J gene, clone size, V gene, CDR3 DNA, CDR3 protein. D genes are given only for firm matches. Only part of the rows carry a size: once, few, many, or a class if the clone is expanded.

d_gene: -; j_gene: TRBJ2-5; abundance: -; v_gene: TRBV14; CDR3nt: TGTGCCAGCAGCCAAGATGAGGGAAAGCCATCGCAAGAGACCCAGTACTTC; CDR3aa: CASSQDEGKPSQETQYF
d_gene: TRBD2; j_gene: TRBJ2-1; abundance: -; v_gene: TRBV4-3; CDR3nt: TGCGCCAGCAGCCAAGATAGAGTTCGGGAGGGGTACAATGAGCAGTTCTTC; CDR3aa: CASSQDRVREGYNEQFF
d_gene: TRBD1; j_gene: TRBJ2-2; abundance: few; v_gene: TRBV2; CDR3nt: TGTGCCAGCAGCGTGGGACAGGGGGGCCCCCTTCGGGAGCTGTTTTTT; CDR3aa: CASSVGQGGPLRELFF
d_gene: -; j_gene: TRBJ1-1; abundance: many; v_gene: TRBV3-1; CDR3nt: TGTGCCAGCAGCCAATCGGGACAGAACACTGAAGCTTTCTTT; CDR3aa: CASSQSGQNTEAFF
d_gene: -; j_gene: TRBJ2-4; abundance: few; v_gene: TRBV21-1; CDR3nt: TGTGCCAGCCCCCCACCGGGACCAAAGACAGATCTAGCCAAAAACATTCAGTACTTC; CDR3aa: CASPPPGPKTDLAKNIQYF
d_gene: -; j_gene: TRBJ2-5; abundance: few; v_gene: TRBV10-1; CDR3nt: TGCGCCAGCAGTGAGACTTACTTC; CDR3aa: CASSETYF
d_gene: TRBD1; j_gene: TRBJ2-5; abundance: -; v_gene: TRBV5-6; CDR3nt: TGTGCCAGCAGCTGGGGGACAGGGCTTAGGGTTCAAGAGACCCAGTACTTC; CDR3aa: CASSWGTGLRVQETQYF
d_gene: TRBD1; j_gene: TRBJ2-7; abundance: -; v_gene: TRBV7-6; CDR3nt: TGTGCCAGCAGCCCTGCGACAGGGGGCCATGAGCAGTACTTC; CDR3aa: CASSPATGGHEQYF
d_gene: -; j_gene: TRBJ2-3; abundance: few; v_gene: TRBV18; CDR3nt: TGTGCCAGCTCACCGCGCAATCGGGGGCCAGATACGCAGTATTTT; CDR3aa: CASSPRNRGPDTQYF
d_gene: -; j_gene: TRBJ2-2; abundance: -; v_gene: TRBV20-1; CDR3nt: TGCAGTGCTACAATACAGGGAGGCCCCGGGGAGCTGTTTTTT; CDR3aa: CSATIQGGPGELFF
d_gene: -; j_gene: TRBJ2-3; abundance: -; v_gene: TRBV6-6; CDR3nt: TGTGCCAGCAGTTACTTCCCAGAAGATACGCAGTATTTT; CDR3aa: CASSYFPEDTQYF
d_gene: TRBD2; j_gene: TRBJ2-2; abundance: few; v_gene: TRBV7-9; CDR3nt: TGTGCCAGCAGCTTTTTGCTAGCGGGAGGGCTCACCGGGGAGCTGTTTTTT; CDR3aa: CASSFLLAGGLTGELFF
d_gene: -; j_gene: TRBJ1-2; abundance: few; v_gene: TRBV20-1; CDR3nt: TGCAGTGCTAGAGGCAGGAAGAATCAACATAACTATGGCTACACCTTC; CDR3aa: CSARGRKNQHNYGYTF
d_gene: TRBD1; j_gene: TRBJ1-4; abundance: -; v_gene: TRBV12-3/TRBV12-4; CDR3nt: TGTGCCAGCAGTCACGGACAGGGAGAAAAACTGTTTTTT; CDR3aa: CASSHGQGEKLFF
d_gene: TRBD2; j_gene: TRBJ2-2; abundance: many; v_gene: TRBV20-1; CDR3nt: TGCAGTGCTAGAACTAGCGGGAGGGTTAACACCGGGGAGCTGTTTTTT; CDR3aa: CSARTSGRVNTGELFF
d_gene: -; j_gene: TRBJ2-1; abundance: -; v_gene: TRBV12-3/TRBV12-4; CDR3nt: TGTGCCAGCAGCTCTACTACCGGCAGGGTAGATTCGTTCTTC; CDR3aa: CASSSTTGRVDSFF
d_gene: TRBD1; j_gene: TRBJ1-4; abundance: few; v_gene: TRBV7-9; CDR3nt: TGTGCCAGCAGCTCACAGGGGATTAATGAAAAACTGTTTTTT; CDR3aa: CASSSQGINEKLFF
d_gene: TRBD2; j_gene: TRBJ2-7; abundance: many; v_gene: TRBV12-3/TRBV12-4; CDR3nt: TGTGCCAGCAGTCCCCGGGTAGCGGGGTACCTTCCCTACGAGCAGTACTTC; CDR3aa: CASSPRVAGYLPYEQYF
d_gene: -; j_gene: TRBJ2-5; abundance: few; v_gene: TRBV29-1; CDR3nt: TGCAGCGTTCGAACTAGCTCCCTAGAGACCCAGTACTTC; CDR3aa: CSVRTSSLETQYF
d_gene: -; j_gene: TRBJ2-7; abundance: few; v_gene: TRBV20-1; CDR3nt: TGCAGTGCTAGAGATTCGGGCCGCGAGCAGTACTTC; CDR3aa: CSARDSGREQYF
d_gene: -; j_gene: TRBJ2-3; abundance: few; v_gene: TRBV20-1; CDR3nt: TGCAGTGCTAGAGATGGAGCGCGGGAAACAGATACGCAGTATTTT; CDR3aa: CSARDGARETDTQYF
d_gene: -; j_gene: TRBJ1-5; abundance: -; v_gene: TRBV20-1; CDR3nt: TGCAGTGCTAGAGCCGACAGAACCAATCAGCCCCAGCATTTT; CDR3aa: CSARADRTNQPQHF
d_gene: TRBD2; j_gene: TRBJ2-5; abundance: few; v_gene: TRBV6-5; CDR3nt: TGTGCCAGCAGTTACGCGGGAGGAGAGACCCAGTACTTC; CDR3aa: CASSYAGGETQYF
d_gene: -; j_gene: TRBJ2-3; abundance: few; v_gene: TRBV11-2; CDR3nt: TGTGCCAGCAGCTTAGATCTGAACCCGCGCACAGATACGCAGTATTTT; CDR3aa: CASSLDLNPRTDTQYF
d_gene: -; j_gene: TRBJ1-4; abundance: few; v_gene: TRBV27; CDR3nt: -; CDR3aa: CASSSSGNRGIEKLFF
d_gene: TRBD2; j_gene: TRBJ2-1; abundance: many; v_gene: TRBV29-1; CDR3nt: TGCAGCGTTGTCATTTCTAGCGGGAGAAGCAGAACACCCTACAATGAGCAGTTCTTC; CDR3aa: CSVVISSGRSRTPYNEQFF
d_gene: TRBD2; j_gene: TRBJ2-7; abundance: -; v_gene: TRBV5-1; CDR3nt: TGCGCCAGCAGCGAAATAGCGGGAAGCTACGAGCAGTACTTC; CDR3aa: CASSEIAGSYEQYF
d_gene: -; j_gene: TRBJ2-1; abundance: -; v_gene: TRBV25-1; CDR3nt: TGTGCCAGCAGTGTACCCGGTAAAAGCTCCTACAATGAGCAGTTCTTC; CDR3aa: CASSVPGKSSYNEQFF
d_gene: -; j_gene: TRBJ2-4; abundance: -; v_gene: TRBV20-1; CDR3nt: TGCAGTGCTCCCCAGAGTGGGGGCAAAAACATTCAGTACTTC; CDR3aa: CSAPQSGGKNIQYF
d_gene: -; j_gene: TRBJ2-2; abundance: few; v_gene: TRBV5-1; CDR3nt: TGCGCCAGCAGCGAACGGGCTACCACCGGGGAGCTGTTTTTT; CDR3aa: CASSERATTGELFF
d_gene: -; j_gene: TRBJ2-3; abundance: -; v_gene: TRBV29-1; CDR3nt: TGCAGCGTTGAAAGATGGTCGGCTAGCACAGATACGCAGTATTTT; CDR3aa: CSVERWSASTDTQYF
d_gene: TRBD2; j_gene: TRBJ2-1; abundance: few; v_gene: TRBV18; CDR3nt: TGTGCCAGCTCTAACAGCGGGGGCTCCTACAATGAGCAGTTCTTC; CDR3aa: CASSNSGGSYNEQFF
d_gene: -; j_gene: TRBJ2-2; abundance: -; v_gene: TRBV30; CDR3nt: TGTGCCTGGAGTAAGGGGGTGGCCGGGGAGCTGTTTTTT; CDR3aa: CAWSKGVAGELFF
d_gene: TRBD1; j_gene: TRBJ1-2; abundance: many; v_gene: TRBV24-1; CDR3nt: TGTGCCACCAGTGACATCGGGACAGGCGTTAATCGGAACTATGGCTACACCTTC; CDR3aa: CATSDIGTGVNRNYGYTF
d_gene: -; j_gene: TRBJ2-1; abundance: -; v_gene: TRBV23-1; CDR3nt: TGCGCCAGCAATCGAGGAGGACCAAATGACAATGAGCAGTTCTTC; CDR3aa: CASNRGGPNDNEQFF
d_gene: TRBD2; j_gene: TRBJ2-1; abundance: -; v_gene: TRBV4-2; CDR3nt: TGTGCCAGCAGCCAAGGTGTAGCGGGGACCTACAATGAGCAGTTCTTC; CDR3aa: CASSQGVAGTYNEQFF
d_gene: -; j_gene: TRBJ2-3; abundance: few; v_gene: TRBV20-1; CDR3nt: TGCAGTGCTAGAGATGTCGTCGGGAAGGTGGATACGCAGTATTTT; CDR3aa: CSARDVVGKVDTQYF
d_gene: TRBD1; j_gene: TRBJ2-3; abundance: few; v_gene: TRBV29-1; CDR3nt: TGCAGCGAAGTCCAGGGGGGCACAGATACGCAGTATTTT; CDR3aa: CSEVQGGTDTQYF
d_gene: -; j_gene: TRBJ2-7; abundance: few; v_gene: TRBV19; CDR3nt: TGTGCCAGTAGTTCCCGGCGGGGTGCCTACGAGCAGTACTTC; CDR3aa: CASSSRRGAYEQYF
d_gene: -; j_gene: TRBJ2-3; abundance: many; v_gene: TRBV20-1; CDR3nt: TGCAGTGCTCTGACTCCTTGGGAGACGCAGTATTTT; CDR3aa: CSALTPWETQYF
d_gene: TRBD2; j_gene: TRBJ2-5; abundance: -; v_gene: TRBV19; CDR3nt: TGTGCCAGTGGGACTAGCTGGGGCCAAGAGACCCAGTACTTC; CDR3aa: CASGTSWGQETQYF
d_gene: TRBD1; j_gene: TRBJ2-1; abundance: many; v_gene: TRBV5-1; CDR3nt: TGCGCCAGCAGCTTTGGGACAGGGGGCTCCTACAATGAGCAGTTCTTC; CDR3aa: CASSFGTGGSYNEQFF
d_gene: TRBD2; j_gene: TRBJ2-7; abundance: -; v_gene: TRBV28; CDR3nt: TGTGCCAGCAGTTTTTCCGGGACTAGAGCCTACGAGCAGTACTTC; CDR3aa: CASSFSGTRAYEQYF
d_gene: -; j_gene: TRBJ2-5; abundance: few; v_gene: TRBV14; CDR3nt: TGTGCCAGCAGCCAAAAGGGTCCCGGGAAGGGCGAGACCCAGTACTTC; CDR3aa: CASSQKGPGKGETQYF
d_gene: TRBD2; j_gene: TRBJ2-7; abundance: -; v_gene: TRBV12-3/TRBV12-4; CDR3nt: TGTGCCAGCAGTCTCGTAGCGGGAGTGGGCGAGCAGTACTTC; CDR3aa: CASSLVAGVGEQYF
d_gene: -; j_gene: TRBJ2-6; abundance: many; v_gene: TRBV19; CDR3nt: TGTGCCAGTCTCTCCGTCTCTGGGGCCAACGTCCTGACTTTC; CDR3aa: CASLSVSGANVLTF
d_gene: -; j_gene: TRBJ2-5; abundance: -; v_gene: TRBV6-1; CDR3nt: TGTGCCAGCAGTGAACAGGCGGGCCCACGAGAGACCCAGTACTTC; CDR3aa: CASSEQAGPRETQYF
d_gene: -; j_gene: TRBJ1-1; abundance: few; v_gene: TRBV7-3; CDR3nt: TGTGCCAGCAGCTTAAACCAGGGCCCTTATACTGAAGCTTTCTTT; CDR3aa: CASSLNQGPYTEAFF
d_gene: -; j_gene: TRBJ2-3; abundance: -; v_gene: TRBV20-1; CDR3nt: TGCAGTGCTAGTTTCCTGCGGACCAGCACAGATACGCAGTATTTT; CDR3aa: CSASFLRTSTDTQYF
d_gene: -; j_gene: TRBJ2-3; abundance: few; v_gene: TRBV12-3/TRBV12-4; CDR3nt: TGTGCCAGCAGTTGGGGTCGGGGTCTAGCAGATACGCAGTATTTT; CDR3aa: CASSWGRGLADTQYF
d_gene: -; j_gene: TRBJ2-7; abundance: few; v_gene: TRBV14; CDR3nt: TGTGCCAGCAGACGGGCCCCATCGTTGGAGCAGTACTTC; CDR3aa: CASRRAPSLEQYF
d_gene: -; j_gene: TRBJ1-1; abundance: -; v_gene: TRBV29-1; CDR3nt: TGCAGCGTTGACGCCCAGTACCCGAACACTGAAGCTTTCTTT; CDR3aa: CSVDAQYPNTEAFF
d_gene: -; j_gene: TRBJ1-1; abundance: -; v_gene: TRBV6-5; CDR3nt: TGTGCCAGCAGTCTACCCGGGCCTGAAGCTTTCTTT; CDR3aa: CASSLPGPEAFF
d_gene: -; j_gene: TRBJ2-7; abundance: few; v_gene: TRBV9; CDR3nt: TGTGCCAGCTCCACCGGGATTCAATCTTACGAGCAGTACTTC; CDR3aa: CASSTGIQSYEQYF
d_gene: TRBD1; j_gene: TRBJ2-5; abundance: few; v_gene: TRBV7-3; CDR3nt: TGTGCCAGCAGCAAAACGGGACAGGGAGAGACCCAGTACTTC; CDR3aa: CASSKTGQGETQYF
d_gene: -; j_gene: TRBJ1-1; abundance: -; v_gene: TRBV3-1; CDR3nt: TGTGCCAGCAGCTGGGGGGACATGGGGAACACTGAAGCTTTCTTT; CDR3aa: CASSWGDMGNTEAFF
d_gene: -; j_gene: TRBJ2-3; abundance: -; v_gene: TRBV12-3/TRBV12-4; CDR3nt: TGTGCCAGCACCACCAACACAGATACGCAGTATTTT; CDR3aa: CASTTNTDTQYF